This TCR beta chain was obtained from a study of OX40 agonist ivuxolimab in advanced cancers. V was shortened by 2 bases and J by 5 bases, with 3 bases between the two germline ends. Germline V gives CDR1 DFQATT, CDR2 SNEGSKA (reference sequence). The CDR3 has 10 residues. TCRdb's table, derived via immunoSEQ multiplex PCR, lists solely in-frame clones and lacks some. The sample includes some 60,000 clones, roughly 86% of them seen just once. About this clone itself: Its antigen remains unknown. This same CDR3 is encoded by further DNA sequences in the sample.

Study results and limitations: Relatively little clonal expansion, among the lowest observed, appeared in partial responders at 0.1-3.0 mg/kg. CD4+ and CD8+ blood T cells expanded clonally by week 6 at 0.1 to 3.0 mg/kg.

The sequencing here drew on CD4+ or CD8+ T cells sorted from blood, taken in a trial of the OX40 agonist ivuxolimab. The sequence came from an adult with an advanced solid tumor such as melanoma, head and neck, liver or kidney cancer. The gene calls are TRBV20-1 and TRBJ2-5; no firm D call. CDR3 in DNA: TGCAGTGCTAGAAGGGAGACCCAGTACTTC. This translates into CSARRETQYF.